The present T cell receptor beta chain was sequenced within a study of blood T cell repertoires in COVID-19 (dated by TCRdb to 2018 to 2021). Broadly, across the study: Samples covering the acute and convalescent phases of COVID-19 were provided by collaborators in the United States, Italy and Spain. The material from the prospective study consisted of cDNA or gDNA derived from T cells, B-cell-depleted T cells, or PBMCs. Subjects who had been exposed to COVID-19, were actively infected with it, or had recovered from it provided the deeply sampled blood TCRbeta repertoires that made up the dataset. The repertoires were released in a freely available public database intended as a resource for research on the immune response to SARS-CoV-2. Samples were obtained from the ongoing ImmuneRACE study (first 160 participants) and from about 1,300 subjects provided by 6 global collaborators. Nearly every sample came with metadata listing a de-identified subject ID, COVID-19 status, age in years and sex. Where HLA class I and class II types were available, the types were taken from metadata supplied by the sample provider, not from assay-based typing.

TCRbeta CDR3 regions were amplified from genomic DNA by means of the immunoSEQ Assay, a bias-controlled multiplex PCR. The source study handled its data this way. Nucleated cell counts per sample were estimated from amplification of reference gene primers within the assay. To quantify the absolute abundance of each unique TCRbeta CDR3 rearrangement, sequence reads were collapsed and filtered. Productive Simpson clonality was computed per sample as the square root of Simpson's diversity index over productive rearrangements. Held by TCRdb, this immuneACCESS table contains in-frame sequences only and omits some clones. Under half of the omission traces to an unresolved V gene where checked; the cause of the rest is unknown. The V and J calls and clone size come from that table; D and trimming were worked out from the DNA. Within this sample are about 110,000 clones, with 85% of them counted one time only. About 2% of the sample goes to the ten largest clones.

Study-wide findings and limitations: Clinical and demographic metadata were provided uncurated, with the amount varying by source and participant.

Whole blood was collected in K2EDTA tubes by collaborating institutions according to the institutions' own protocols. Collaborator samples were shipped for TCRbeta analysis as frozen whole blood, isolated PBMCs, or DNA extracted from either sample type. As to this clone: Its antigen remains undetermined. Base qualities are not provided; no much larger clone lies one nucleotide away.

Inclusive of the bounding cysteine and phenylalanine, the CDR3 is 14 residues long. Solely the CDR3 DNA is kept, with 42 bases framed from the first base. V ends up 8 bases short and J 5 bases short, with an unmatched junction base count of 13. The germline V gene (reference sequence) specifies GTSNPN as CDR1 and SVGIG as CDR2. The receptor's source is a human donor in a cohort sampled during active COVID-19. The chain is encoded by TRBV30 joined to TRBJ1-2; 8 middle bases align to TRBD1. The sequenced sample was peripheral blood. The CDR3 reads as follows: CAGAMGQARYGYTF. The DNA sequence reads TGTGCCGGAGCCATGGGACAGGCGAGGTATGGCTACACCTTC. Beyond the CDR3, the reference TRBV30 and TRBJ1-2 genes provide the residues; the full variable domain reads: SQTIHQWPATLVQPVGSPLSLECTVEGTSNPNLYWYRQAAGRGLQLLFYSVGIGQISSEVPQNLSASRPQDRQFILSSKKLLLSDSGFYLCAGAMGQARYGYTFGSGTRLTVV.